The 7 T cell receptor beta chains in this list originate from one sample, sequenced in a study of cytomegalovirus exposure and HLA in healthy donors. Researchers ran the PCR with 60 Vbeta and 13 Jbeta primers. Produced via immunoSEQ multiplex PCR; TCRdb's table is partial and in-frame only. The sample has under 200,000 clones; around 80% are singletons. The sample comprised PBMCs. The receptors were gathered from a woman between 45 and 60 years old in good health and CMV-seropositive.

The CDR3 protein is CASSIIPGELFF. The CDR3 coding sequence is TGTGCCAGTAGTATTATTCCCGGGGAGCTGTTTTTT. The chain uses TRBV19 and TRBJ2-2; D is undetermined. This CDR3 is 12 amino acids long. V lost 3 bases, J lost 6 bases, and 5 bases lay in between. The germline CDR1 and CDR2 sequences are LNHDA and SQIVND (reference sequence).

V and J are TRBV5-1 and TRBJ2-7; no clear D gene. Trimming cost V 1 base and J 6 bases, with 5 bases left between them. The V gene's germline CDR1 is SGHRS and CDR2 YFSETQ. The CDR3 is 11 residues long. Here the CDR3 reads CASSLSGEQYF. The CDR3 nucleotides are TGCGCCAGCAGCTTGTCCGGCGAGCAGTACTTC.

This chain uses TRBV6-6 with TRBJ2-7; 7 positions match TRBD2. The CDR3 has 15 amino acids. The germline gives CDR1 MNHNY, CDR2 SVGAGI (reference sequence). J gave up 2 bases and V 1 base, and 5 bases lay outside the gene matches. The chain's CDR3 is CASSYFAGATYEQYF. Here the CDR3 DNA reads TGTGCCAGCAGTTACTTTGCGGGAGCCACCTACGAGCAGTACTTC.

The chain is built from TRBV10-3 and TRBJ1-6; TRBD1 is a possible D gene (6 bases). Germline CDR1 reads ENHRY; CDR2 reads SYGVKD. The CDR3 loop spans 14 amino acids. The V and J ends lost 6 bases and 8 bases respectively, with 14 bases between them. CDR3 sequence: CAISPTGRDSPLHF. The CDR3 nucleotides read TGTGCCATCAGCCCCACAGGGAGGGATTCACCCCTCCACTTT.

This clone was counted only a few times. J is TRBJ1-6 and V is TRBV2; 8 bases align to TRBD1. With V trimmed by 3 bases and J by 9 bases, 4 bases remained unmatched. The CDR3 has 14 residues. CDR1 and CDR2 (germline): SNHLY, FYNNEI. As DNA, the CDR3 is TGTGCCAGCAGTGACAGGACAGGGATTTCACCCCTCCACTTT. Translation: CASSDRTGISPLHF.

V is TRBV18 and J is TRBJ2-5; a possible D gene is TRBD2 (5 bases). The CDR3 is made up of 14 amino acids. Germline V gives CDR1 KGHSH, CDR2 LQKENI. Trimming pared 0 bases from V and 2 bases from J, leaving 7 bases between. CDR3 protein: CASSPPEGQETQYF. The CDR3 DNA reads TGTGCCAGCTCACCACCAGAGGGTCAAGAGACCCAGTACTTC.

J is TRBJ1-1 and V is TRBV2; maybe TRBD1 (5 bases). Trimming cost V 3 bases and J 4 bases, with 9 bases left between them. Germline loops: CDR1 SNHLY, CDR2 FYNNEI. This CDR3 contains 13 residues. CDR3 loop: CASSDRESTEAFF. CDR3 in DNA: TGTGCCAGCAGTGACAGGGAATCCACTGAAGCTTTCTTT.